Included here is one TCR beta chain sequence, with context. After removal of 5 bases from V and 7 bases from J, the junction contained 11 bases not matched to a gene. Per germline, CDR1 MDHEN and CDR2 SYDVKM. CDR3 length: 16 residues. The sample comes from a study of blood T cell repertoires in COVID-19. Whole-study context: The origin of the acute and convalescent COVID-19 samples was the United States, Italy and Spain. PBMCs, B-cell-depleted T cells, or T cells provided the cDNA or gDNA that made up the material.

How the authors handled the data: For nucleated cells, counts were estimated from reference gene primer amplification. Using immunoSEQ multiplex PCR, the repertoire was profiled, and TCRdb retains in-frame clones only, with some absent. The DNA was the basis for D and trimming; V, J and clone size are from that table. The sample lists some 230,000 clones, about four fifths occurring once. This rearrangement joins TRBV28 to TRBJ1-5; 10 bases are a match to TRBD1. The source material was peripheral blood. The TCR was taken from a woman younger than 45 who had recovered from COVID-19. In DNA form, the CDR3 reads TGTGCCAGCAGTAATCCCGGGACAGGGGCCAGACAGCCCCAGCATTTT. Its protein product is CASSNPGTGARQPQHF.